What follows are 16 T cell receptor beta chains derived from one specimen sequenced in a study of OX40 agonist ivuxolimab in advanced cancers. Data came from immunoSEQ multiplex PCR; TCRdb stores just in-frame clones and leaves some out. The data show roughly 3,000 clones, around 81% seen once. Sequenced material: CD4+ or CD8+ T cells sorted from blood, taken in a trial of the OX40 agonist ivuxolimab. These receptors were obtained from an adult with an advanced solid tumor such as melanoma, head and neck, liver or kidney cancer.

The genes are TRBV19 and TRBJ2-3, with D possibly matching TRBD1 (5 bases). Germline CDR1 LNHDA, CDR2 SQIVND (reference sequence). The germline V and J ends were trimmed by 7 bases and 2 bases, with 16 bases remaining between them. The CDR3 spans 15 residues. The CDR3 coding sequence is TGTGCCAGTAAGACGCGGCAGGGTATCACAGATACGCAGTATTTT. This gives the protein CASKTRQGITDTQYF.

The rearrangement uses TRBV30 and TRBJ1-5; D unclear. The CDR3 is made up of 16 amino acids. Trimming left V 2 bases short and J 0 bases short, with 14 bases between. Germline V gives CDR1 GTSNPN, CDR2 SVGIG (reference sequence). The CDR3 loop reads CAWSLGNPSSNQPQHF. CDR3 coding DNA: TGTGCCTGGAGTTTAGGGAATCCTTCTAGCAATCAGCCCCAGCATTTT.

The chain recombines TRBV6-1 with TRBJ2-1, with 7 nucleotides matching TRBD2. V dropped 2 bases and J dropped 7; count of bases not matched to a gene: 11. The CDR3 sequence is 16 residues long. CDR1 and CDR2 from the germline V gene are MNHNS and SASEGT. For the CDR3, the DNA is TGTGCCAGCAGTGAAATCGGGGGAGGGCCGGGAAATGAGCAGTTCTTC. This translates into CASSEIGGGPGNEQFF.

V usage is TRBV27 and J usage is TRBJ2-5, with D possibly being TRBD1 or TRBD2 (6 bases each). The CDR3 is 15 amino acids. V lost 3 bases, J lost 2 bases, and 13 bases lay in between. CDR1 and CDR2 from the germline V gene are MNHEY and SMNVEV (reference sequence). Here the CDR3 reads CASSFIGGLQETQYF. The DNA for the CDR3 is TGTGCCAGCAGTTTTATCGGGGGCCTACAAGAGACCCAGTACTTC.

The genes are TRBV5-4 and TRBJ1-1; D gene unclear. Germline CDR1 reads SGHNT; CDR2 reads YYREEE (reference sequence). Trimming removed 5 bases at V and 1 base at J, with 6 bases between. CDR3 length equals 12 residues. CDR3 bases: TGTGCCAGCAGACGGGGGAACACTGAAGCTTTCTTT. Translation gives CASRRGNTEAFF.

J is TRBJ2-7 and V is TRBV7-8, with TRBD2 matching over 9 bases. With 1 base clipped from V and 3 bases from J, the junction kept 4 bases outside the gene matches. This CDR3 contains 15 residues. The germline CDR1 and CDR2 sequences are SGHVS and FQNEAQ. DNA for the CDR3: TGTGCCAGCAGCTTAGTGGCGGGAGGGATCTACGAGCAGTACTTC. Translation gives CASSLVAGGIYEQYF.

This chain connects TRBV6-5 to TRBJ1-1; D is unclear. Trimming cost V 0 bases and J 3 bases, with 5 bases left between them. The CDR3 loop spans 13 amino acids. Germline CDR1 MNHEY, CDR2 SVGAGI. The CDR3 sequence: CASSYSSYTEAFF. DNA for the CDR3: TGTGCCAGCAGTTACTCCAGCTACACTGAAGCTTTCTTT.

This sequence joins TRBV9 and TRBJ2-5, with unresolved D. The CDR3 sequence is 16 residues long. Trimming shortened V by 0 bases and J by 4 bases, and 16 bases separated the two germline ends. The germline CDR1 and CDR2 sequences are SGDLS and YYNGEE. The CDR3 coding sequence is TGTGCCAGCAGCGTAGCAGATGGGGTTACAAGAGAGACCCAGTACTTC. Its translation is CASSVADGVTRETQYF.

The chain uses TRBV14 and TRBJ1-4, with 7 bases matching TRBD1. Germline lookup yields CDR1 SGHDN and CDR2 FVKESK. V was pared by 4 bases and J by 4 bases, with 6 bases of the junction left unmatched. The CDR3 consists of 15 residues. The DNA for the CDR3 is TGTGCCAGCAGCCCGGGGACAGCCCTTAATGAAAAACTGTTTTTT. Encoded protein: CASSPGTALNEKLFF.

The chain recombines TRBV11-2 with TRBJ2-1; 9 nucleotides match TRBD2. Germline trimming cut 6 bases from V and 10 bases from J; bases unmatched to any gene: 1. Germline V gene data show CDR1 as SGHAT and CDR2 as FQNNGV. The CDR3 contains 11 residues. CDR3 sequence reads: CASSLAGEQFF. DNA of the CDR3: TGTGCCAGCAGTCTAGCGGGAGAGCAGTTCTTC. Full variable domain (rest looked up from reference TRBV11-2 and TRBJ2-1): EAGVAQSPRYKIIEKRQSVAFWCNPISGHATLYWYQQILGQGPKLLIQFQNNGVVDDSQLPKDRFSAERLKGVDSTLKIQPAKLEDSAVYLCASSLAGEQFFGPGTRLTVL.

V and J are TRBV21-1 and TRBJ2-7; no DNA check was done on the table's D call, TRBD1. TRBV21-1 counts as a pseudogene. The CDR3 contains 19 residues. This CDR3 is CASSKKAVLAGTGTHEQYF. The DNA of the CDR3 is TGTGCCAGCAGCAAAAAGGCCGTCCTCGCCGGGACAGGGACCCACGAGCAGTACTTC.

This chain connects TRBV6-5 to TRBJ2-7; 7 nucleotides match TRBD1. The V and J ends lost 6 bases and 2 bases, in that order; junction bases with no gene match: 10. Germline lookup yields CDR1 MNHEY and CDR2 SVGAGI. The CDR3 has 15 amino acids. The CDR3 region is CASRPLTGYTYEQYF. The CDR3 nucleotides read TGTGCCAGCAGACCCCTGACAGGGTATACCTACGAGCAGTACTTC.

The CDR3 spells CASSFGTASYEQYF. The CDR3 bases are TGTGCCAGCAGCTTCGGGACAGCGTCCTACGAGCAGTACTTC. This chain joins TRBV5-6 and TRBJ2-7, with TRBD1 identical over 7 bases. The CDR3 length is 14 residues. V trimming: 2 bases; J trimming: 1 base; junction bases outside the gene matches: 3. Germline V gene lookup returns CDR1 SGHDT and CDR2 YYEEEE.

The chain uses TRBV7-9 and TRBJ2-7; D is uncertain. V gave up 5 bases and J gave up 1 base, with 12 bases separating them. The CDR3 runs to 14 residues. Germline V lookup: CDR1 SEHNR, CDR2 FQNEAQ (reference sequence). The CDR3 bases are TGTGCCAGCAGCGCACAACGGCTATCCTACGAGCAGTACTTC. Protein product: CASSAQRLSYEQYF.

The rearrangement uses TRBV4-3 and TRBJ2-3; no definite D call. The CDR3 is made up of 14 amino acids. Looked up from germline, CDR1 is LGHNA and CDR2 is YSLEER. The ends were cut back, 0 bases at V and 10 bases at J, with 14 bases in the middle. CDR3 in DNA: TGCGCCAGCAGCCAAGACTCCTCGTGGTATGCGCAGTATTTT. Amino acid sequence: CASSQDSSWYAQYF.

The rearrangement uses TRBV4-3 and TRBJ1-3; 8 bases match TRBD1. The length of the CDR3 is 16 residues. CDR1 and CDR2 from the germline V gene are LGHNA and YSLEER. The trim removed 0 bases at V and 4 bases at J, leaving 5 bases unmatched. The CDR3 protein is CASSQDWTGPGNTIYF. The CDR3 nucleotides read TGCGCCAGCAGCCAAGATTGGACAGGGCCCGGAAACACCATATATTTT.